Listed below are T cell receptor beta chains from one sample, sequenced in a study of cytomegalovirus exposure and HLA in healthy donors. Measured with immunoSEQ multiplex PCR; TCRdb has only the in-frame clones, and not every one. The sample holds about 92,000 clones; roughly 69% are singletons and the top ten take 2.7%. Material: PBMCs. The receptors here all came from a man between 45 and 60 years old in good health and CMV-seronegative. CDR3s include the opening cysteine and the closing phenylalanine or tryptophan.

j_gene	len	v_gene	CDR3aa
TRBJ1-3	18	TRBV5-1	CASSLDDLQALRGNTIYF
TRBJ2-7	14	TRBV28	CASSLGGRTYEQYF
TRBJ2-2	18	TRBV4-3	CASSPALAGGTNTGELFF
TRBJ1-4	11	TRBV25-1	CASSEGARLFF
TRBJ2-1	17	TRBV30	CAWSALGLAGGYSEQFF
TRBJ2-1	15	TRBV19	CASSVRESSYNEQFF
TRBJ2-7	15	TRBV5-1	CASSFGAGATYEQYF
TRBJ1-6	15	TRBV28	CASTRGGTYNSPLHF
TRBJ1-4	14	TRBV9	CASSVGGSNEKLFF
TRBJ2-7	12	TRBV29-1	CSVETGTYEQYF
TRBJ1-1	14	TRBV6-5	CASSYSRGGWVAFF
TRBJ2-5	13	TRBV6-5	CASSYALRETQYF
TRBJ2-3	14	TRBV11-3	CASSLTSGTDTQYF
TRBJ1-6	15	TRBV4-1	CASSGQGYDNSPLHF
TRBJ2-1	13	TRBV10-3	CAISENRDNEQFF
TRBJ2-1	16	TRBV23-1	CASSQPAGSSYNEQFF
TRBJ2-1	17	TRBV13	CASRENPRDSSYNEQFF
TRBJ1-1	14	TRBV29-1	CSVQQGAMNTEAFF
TRBJ1-1	13	TRBV19	CARREMPNTEAFF
TRBJ1-2	20	TRBV7-8	CASSLSAFVLAGSLYYGYTF
TRBJ1-6	15	TRBV6-5	CASSYSQGAYSPLHF
TRBJ1-1	14	TRBV28	CASSSTDTPRGAFF
TRBJ1-1	13	TRBV6-5	CASSLQGDTEAFF
TRBJ1-5	16	TRBV18	CASSPPAGGRNQPQHF
TRBJ2-5	13	TRBV7-2	CASSLRGEETQYF
TRBJ1-2	14	TRBV6-1	CASSVDRTNYGYTF
TRBJ2-7	11	TRBV5-6	CASSSLYEQYF
TRBJ1-1	15	TRBV6-5	CASSRPTGRGTEAFF
TRBJ2-6	16	TRBV5-1	CASSLAQGSGANVLTF
TRBJ2-1	16	TRBV7-2	CASGMMAGVAYNEQFF
TRBJ2-1	14	TRBV9	CASSVGSRETEQFF
TRBJ2-1	15	TRBV5-6	CASSLRDTGDNEQFF
TRBJ1-1	16	TRBV11-3	CASSLGGDGGNTEAFF
TRBJ2-5	16	TRBV5-4	CASSPRLAGIGETQYF
TRBJ2-2	14	TRBV5-1	CASSTRTGPGELFF
TRBJ1-1	14	TRBV7-2	CASSARQGGLSAFF
TRBJ2-5	16	TRBV4-2	CASSPAVGLAVETQYF
TRBJ1-1	13	TRBV11-2	CASSRFFYAEAFF
TRBJ1-1	16	TRBV9	CASSPLVTVMNTEAFF
TRBJ2-1	15	TRBV6-4	CASSDSWGGHHEQFF
TRBJ2-2	15	TRBV11-2	CASSLVRGRAGELFF
TRBJ2-3	14	TRBV29-1	CSARRGLGTDTQYF
TRBJ2-5	15	TRBV4-3	CASSLYQRGPETQYF
TRBJ2-7	14	TRBV5-1	CASSFQGGLYEQYF
TRBJ2-1	16	TRBV15	CATSRDRTSGIYEQFF
TRBJ1-6	12	TRBV5-8	CASSHLYGPLHF
TRBJ2-1	15	TRBV5-1	CASSLGGTSPNEQFF
TRBJ2-7	15	TRBV4-2	CASSPETGSSYEQYF
TRBJ2-3	11	TRBV7-2	CASRSTDTQYF
TRBJ2-6	17	TRBV5-4	CASSLGAGQAADDVLTF
TRBJ1-3	15	TRBV5-1	CASSLATASGNTIYF
TRBJ1-2	12	TRBV6-5	CASRKPPGGYTF
TRBJ1-2	14	TRBV5-1	CASSPPQGGFGYTF